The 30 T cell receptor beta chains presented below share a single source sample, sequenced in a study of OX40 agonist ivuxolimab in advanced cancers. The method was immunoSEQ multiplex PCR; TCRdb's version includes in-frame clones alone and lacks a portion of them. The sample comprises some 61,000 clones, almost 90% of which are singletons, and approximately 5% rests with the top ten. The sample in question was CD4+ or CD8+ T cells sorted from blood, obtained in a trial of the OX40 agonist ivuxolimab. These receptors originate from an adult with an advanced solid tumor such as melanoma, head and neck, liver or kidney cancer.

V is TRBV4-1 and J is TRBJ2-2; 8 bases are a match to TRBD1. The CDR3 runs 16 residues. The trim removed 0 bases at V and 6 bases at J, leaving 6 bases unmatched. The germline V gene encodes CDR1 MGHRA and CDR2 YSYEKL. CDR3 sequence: CASSQEGQGGAGELFF. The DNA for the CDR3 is TGCGCCAGCAGCCAAGAAGGACAGGGAGGAGCCGGGGAGCTGTTTTTT.

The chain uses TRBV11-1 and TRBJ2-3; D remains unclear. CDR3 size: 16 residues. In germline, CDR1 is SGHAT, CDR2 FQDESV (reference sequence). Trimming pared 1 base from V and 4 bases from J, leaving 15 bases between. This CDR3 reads CASSLVSRAPPDTQYF. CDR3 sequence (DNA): TGTGCCAGCAGCTTAGTTTCTCGAGCCCCCCCAGATACGCAGTATTTT.

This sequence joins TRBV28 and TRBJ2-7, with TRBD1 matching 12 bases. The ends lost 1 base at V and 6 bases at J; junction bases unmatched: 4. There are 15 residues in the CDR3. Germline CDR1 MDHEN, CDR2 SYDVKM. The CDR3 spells CASSLSGTGGPEQYF. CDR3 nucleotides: TGTGCCAGCAGTTTATCCGGGACAGGGGGCCCCGAGCAGTACTTC.

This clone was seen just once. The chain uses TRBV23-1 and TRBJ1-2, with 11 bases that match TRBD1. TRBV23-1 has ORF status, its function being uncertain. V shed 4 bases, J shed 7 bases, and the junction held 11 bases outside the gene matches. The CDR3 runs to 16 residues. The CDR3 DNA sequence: TGCGCCAGCAGTCCTCGGGACAGGGGGGGGACTGGTGGCTACACCTTC. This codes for CASSPRDRGGTGGYTF.

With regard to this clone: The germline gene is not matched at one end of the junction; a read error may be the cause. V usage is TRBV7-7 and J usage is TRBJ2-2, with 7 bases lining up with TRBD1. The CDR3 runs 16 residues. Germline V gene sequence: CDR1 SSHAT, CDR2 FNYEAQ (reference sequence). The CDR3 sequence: CASSPDPSRGTGELFF. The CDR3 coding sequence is TGTGCTAGCAGCCCAGACCCTAGCAGGGGGACCGGGGAGCTGTTTTTT.

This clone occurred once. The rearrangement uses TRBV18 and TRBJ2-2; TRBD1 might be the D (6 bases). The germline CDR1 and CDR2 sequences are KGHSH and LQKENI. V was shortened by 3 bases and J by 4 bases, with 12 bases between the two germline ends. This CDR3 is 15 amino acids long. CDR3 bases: TGTGCCAGCTCACCCGCCGGACAGTCCACCGGGGAGCTGTTTTTT. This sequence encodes CASSPAGQSTGELFF.

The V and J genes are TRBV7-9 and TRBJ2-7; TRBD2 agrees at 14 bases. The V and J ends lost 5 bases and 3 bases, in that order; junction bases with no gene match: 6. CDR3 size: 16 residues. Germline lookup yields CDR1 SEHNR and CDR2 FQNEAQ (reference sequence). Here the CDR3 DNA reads TGTGCCAGCAGCCCGGGACTAGCGGGAGAGGGCTACGAGCAGTACTTC. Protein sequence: CASSPGLAGEGYEQYF. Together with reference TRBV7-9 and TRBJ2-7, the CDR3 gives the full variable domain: DTGVSQNPRHKITKRGQNVTFRCDPISEHNRLYWYRQTLGQGPEFLTYFQNEAQLEKSRLLSDRFSAERPKGSFSTLEIQRTEQGDSAMYLCASSPGLAGEGYEQYFGPGTRLTVT.

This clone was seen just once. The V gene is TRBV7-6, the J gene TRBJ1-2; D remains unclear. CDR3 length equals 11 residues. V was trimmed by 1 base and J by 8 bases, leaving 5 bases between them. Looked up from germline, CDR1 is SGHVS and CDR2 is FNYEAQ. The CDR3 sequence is CASSLDTGYTF. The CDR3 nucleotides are TGTGCCAGCAGCTTAGACACCGGCTACACCTTC. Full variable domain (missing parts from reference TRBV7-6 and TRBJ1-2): GAGVSQSPRYKVTKRGQDVALRCDPISGHVSLYWYRQALGQGPEFLTYFNYEAQQDKSGLPNDRFSAERPEGSISTLTIQRTEQRDSAMYRCASSLDTGYTFGSGTRLTVV.

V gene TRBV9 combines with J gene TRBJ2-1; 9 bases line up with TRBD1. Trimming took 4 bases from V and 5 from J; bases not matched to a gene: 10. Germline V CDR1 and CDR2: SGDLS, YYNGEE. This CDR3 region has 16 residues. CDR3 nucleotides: TGTGCCAGCAGCCCATGGGGACAGGGCGGGAACAATGAGCAGTTCTTC. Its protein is CASSPWGQGGNNEQFF. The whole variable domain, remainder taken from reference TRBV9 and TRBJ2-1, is DSGVTQTPKHLITATGQRVTLRCSPRSGDLSVYWYQQSLDQGLQFLIQYYNGEERAKGNILERFSAQQFPDLHSELNLSSLELGDSALYFCASSPWGQGGNNEQFFGPGTRLTVL.

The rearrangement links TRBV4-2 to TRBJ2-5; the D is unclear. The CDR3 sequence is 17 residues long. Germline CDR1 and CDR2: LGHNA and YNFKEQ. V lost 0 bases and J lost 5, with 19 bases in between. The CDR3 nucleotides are TGTGCCAGCAGCCAAGATGAGGCCAAACCCCTGGCGGAGACCCAGTACTTC. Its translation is CASSQDEAKPLAETQYF.

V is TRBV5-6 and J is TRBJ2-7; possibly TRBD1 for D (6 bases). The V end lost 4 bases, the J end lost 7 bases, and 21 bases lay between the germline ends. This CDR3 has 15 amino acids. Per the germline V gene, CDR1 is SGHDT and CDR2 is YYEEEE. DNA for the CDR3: TGTGCCAGCAGCCTAACGGGACAAACTTACGAGGAGCAGTACTTC. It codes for CASSLTGQTYEEQYF.

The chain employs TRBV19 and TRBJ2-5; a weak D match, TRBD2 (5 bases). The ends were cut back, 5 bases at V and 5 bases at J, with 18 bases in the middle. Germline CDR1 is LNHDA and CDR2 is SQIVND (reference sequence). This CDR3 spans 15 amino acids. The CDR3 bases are TGTGCCAGTAGTCCTGACCGAGGGCATCGGGAGACCCAGTACTTC. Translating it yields CASSPDRGHRETQYF.

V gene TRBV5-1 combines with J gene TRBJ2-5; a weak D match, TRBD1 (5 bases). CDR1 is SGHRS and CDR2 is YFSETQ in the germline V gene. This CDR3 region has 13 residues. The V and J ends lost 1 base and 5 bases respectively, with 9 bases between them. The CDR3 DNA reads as TGCGCCAGCAGCTTGAGGGGCCGGGAGACCCAGTACTTC. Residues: CASSLRGRETQYF.

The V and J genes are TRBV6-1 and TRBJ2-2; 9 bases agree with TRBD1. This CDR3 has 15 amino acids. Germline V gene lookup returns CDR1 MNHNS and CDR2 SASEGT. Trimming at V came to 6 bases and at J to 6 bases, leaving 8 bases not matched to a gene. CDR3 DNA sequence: TGTGCCAGCAGCCCCGGGACAGGGCCCCCCGGGGAGCTGTTTTTT. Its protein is CASSPGTGPPGELFF.

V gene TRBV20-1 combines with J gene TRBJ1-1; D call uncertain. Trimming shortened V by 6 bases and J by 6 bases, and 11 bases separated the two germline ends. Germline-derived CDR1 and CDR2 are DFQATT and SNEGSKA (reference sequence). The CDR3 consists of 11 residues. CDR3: CSALRWPEAFF. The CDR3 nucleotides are TGCAGTGCCCTCCGGTGGCCTGAAGCTTTCTTT.

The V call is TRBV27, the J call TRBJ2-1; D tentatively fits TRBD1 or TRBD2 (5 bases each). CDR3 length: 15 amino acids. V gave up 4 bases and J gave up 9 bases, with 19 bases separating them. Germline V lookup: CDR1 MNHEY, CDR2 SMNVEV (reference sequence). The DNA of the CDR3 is TGTGCCAGCAGTTCCGGGACCCTACACGTCGGTGAGCAGTTCTTC. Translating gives CASSSGTLHVGEQFF.

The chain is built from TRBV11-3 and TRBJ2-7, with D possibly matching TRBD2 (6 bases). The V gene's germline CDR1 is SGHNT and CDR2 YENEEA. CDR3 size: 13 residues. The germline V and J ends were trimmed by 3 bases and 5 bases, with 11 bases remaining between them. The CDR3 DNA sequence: TGTGCCAGCAGCTTTCTGGGGACTGACGAGCAGTACTTC. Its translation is CASSFLGTDEQYF.

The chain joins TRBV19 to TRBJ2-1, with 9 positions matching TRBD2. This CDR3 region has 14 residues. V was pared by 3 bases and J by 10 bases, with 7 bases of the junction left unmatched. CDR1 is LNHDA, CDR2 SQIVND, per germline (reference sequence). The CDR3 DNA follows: TGTGCCAGTAGTATTCTCGGACTAGCGACGGAGCAGTTCTTC. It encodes CASSILGLATEQFF.

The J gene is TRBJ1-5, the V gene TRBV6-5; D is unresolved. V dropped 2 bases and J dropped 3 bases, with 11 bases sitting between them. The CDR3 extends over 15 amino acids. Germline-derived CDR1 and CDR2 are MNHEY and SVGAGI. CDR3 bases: TGTGCCAGCAGTTACGGCGCGGGGAACAATCAGCCCCAGCATTTT. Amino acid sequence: CASSYGAGNNQPQHF.

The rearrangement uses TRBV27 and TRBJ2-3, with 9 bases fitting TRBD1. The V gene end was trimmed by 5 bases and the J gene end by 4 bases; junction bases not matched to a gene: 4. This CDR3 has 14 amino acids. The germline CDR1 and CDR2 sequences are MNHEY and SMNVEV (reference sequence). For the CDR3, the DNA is TGTGCCAGCAGTCCGGGACAGGGCGCAGATACGCAGTATTTT. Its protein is CASSPGQGADTQYF.

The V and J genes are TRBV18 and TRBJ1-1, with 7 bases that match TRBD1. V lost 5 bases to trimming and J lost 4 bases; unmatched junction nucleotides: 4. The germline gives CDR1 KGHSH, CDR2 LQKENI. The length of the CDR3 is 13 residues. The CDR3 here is CASSRQGATEAFF. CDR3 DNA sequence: TGTGCCAGCTCAAGACAGGGTGCCACTGAAGCTTTCTTT.

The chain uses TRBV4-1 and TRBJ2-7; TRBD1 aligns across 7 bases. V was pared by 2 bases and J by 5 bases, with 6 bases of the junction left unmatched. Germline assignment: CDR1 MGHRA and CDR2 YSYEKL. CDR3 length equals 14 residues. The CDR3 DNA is TGCGCCAGCAGCCAACCGAGGGACAGCCACGAGCAGTACTTC. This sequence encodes CASSQPRDSHEQYF.

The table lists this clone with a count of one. This CDR3 is CASSRGQRPDFLTDTQYF. In nucleotides, the CDR3 is TGTGCCAGCAGCCGGGGGCAGCGGCCGGACTTTCTCACAGATACGCAGTATTTT. V and J are TRBV7-3 and TRBJ2-3, with D possibly called TRBD1 or TRBD2 (6 bases each). This CDR3 is 18 amino acids long. V lost 5 bases to trimming and J lost 2 bases, with 23 bases between them. CDR1 and CDR2 (germline): SGHTA, FQGTGA.

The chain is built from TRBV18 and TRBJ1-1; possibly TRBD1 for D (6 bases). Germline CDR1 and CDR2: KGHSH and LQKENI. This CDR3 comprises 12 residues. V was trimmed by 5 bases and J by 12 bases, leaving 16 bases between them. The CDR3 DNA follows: TGTGCCAGCTCAGAGGGGGGTATTGGAACTTTCTTT. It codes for CASSEGGIGTFF.

The CDR3 is CASSLAPIGNEQFF. CDR3 in DNA: TGTGCCAGCAGCTTAGCCCCCATCGGGAATGAGCAGTTCTTC. The chain joins TRBV7-2 to TRBJ2-1, with D unclear. The CDR3 contains 14 residues. Germline V gene lookup returns CDR1 SGHTA and CDR2 FQGNSA. V gave up 0 bases and J gave up 7 bases, with 10 bases separating them.

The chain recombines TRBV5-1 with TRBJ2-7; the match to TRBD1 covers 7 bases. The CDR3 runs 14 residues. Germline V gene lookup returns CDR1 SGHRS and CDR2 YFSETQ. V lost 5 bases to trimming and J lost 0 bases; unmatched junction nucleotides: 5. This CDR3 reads CASSYGTASYEQYF. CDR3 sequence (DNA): TGCGCCAGCAGTTACGGGACAGCCTCCTACGAGCAGTACTTC.

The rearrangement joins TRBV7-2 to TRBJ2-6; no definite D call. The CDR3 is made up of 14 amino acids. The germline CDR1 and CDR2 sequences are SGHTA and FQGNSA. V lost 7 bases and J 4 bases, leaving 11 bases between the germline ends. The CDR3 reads CASTRGPGANVLTF. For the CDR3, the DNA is TGTGCCAGCACCCGAGGTCCAGGGGCCAACGTCCTGACTTTC.

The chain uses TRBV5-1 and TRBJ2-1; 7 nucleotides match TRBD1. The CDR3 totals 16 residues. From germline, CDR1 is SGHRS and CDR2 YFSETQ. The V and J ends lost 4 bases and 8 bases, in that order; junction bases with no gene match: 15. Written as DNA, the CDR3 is TGCGCCAGCAGCACGCCGGGACAGTGGGAGACCCATGAGCAGTTCTTC. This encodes CASSTPGQWETHEQFF.

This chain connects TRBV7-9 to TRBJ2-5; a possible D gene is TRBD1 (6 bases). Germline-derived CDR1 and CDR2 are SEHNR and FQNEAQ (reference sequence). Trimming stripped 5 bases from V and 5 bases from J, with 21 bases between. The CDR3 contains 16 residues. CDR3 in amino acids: CASSPPYGRGDETQYF. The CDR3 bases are TGTGCCAGCAGCCCTCCATACGGCAGGGGAGACGAGACCCAGTACTTC. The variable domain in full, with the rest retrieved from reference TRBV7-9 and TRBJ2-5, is DTGVSQNPRHKITKRGQNVTFRCDPISEHNRLYWYRQTLGQGPEFLTYFQNEAQLEKSRLLSDRFSAERPKGSFSTLEIQRTEQGDSAMYLCASSPPYGRGDETQYFGPGTRLLVL.

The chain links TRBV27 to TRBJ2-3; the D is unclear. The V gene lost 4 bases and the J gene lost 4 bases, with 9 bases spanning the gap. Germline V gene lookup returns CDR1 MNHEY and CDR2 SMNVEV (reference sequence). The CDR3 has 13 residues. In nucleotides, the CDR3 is TGTGCCAGCAGTTCCATAAGACCAGATACGCAGTATTTT. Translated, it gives CASSSIRPDTQYF.